What follows describes a single TCR beta chain. The germline V and J ends were trimmed by 2 bases and 5 bases, with 13 bases remaining between them. The CDR3 contains 15 residues. Germline CDR1 MDHEN, CDR2 SYDVKM. Assay: immunoSEQ multiplex PCR; the TCRdb copy retains only in-frame clones and omits some. The repertoire consists of roughly 92,000 clones, with over 90% occurring once and the leading ten covering approximately 1.5%. This entry comes from a study of siplizumab effects on memory and regulatory T cells. Material for sequencing was non-Treg CD4+ T cells sorted from blood. The genes are TRBV28 and TRBJ1-5; D is unclear. This TCR derives from a human donor in good health. The CDR3 DNA is TGTGCCAGCAGTTTACCATCGCAGATAGATCAGCCCCAGCATTTT. It encodes CASSLPSQIDQPQHF.